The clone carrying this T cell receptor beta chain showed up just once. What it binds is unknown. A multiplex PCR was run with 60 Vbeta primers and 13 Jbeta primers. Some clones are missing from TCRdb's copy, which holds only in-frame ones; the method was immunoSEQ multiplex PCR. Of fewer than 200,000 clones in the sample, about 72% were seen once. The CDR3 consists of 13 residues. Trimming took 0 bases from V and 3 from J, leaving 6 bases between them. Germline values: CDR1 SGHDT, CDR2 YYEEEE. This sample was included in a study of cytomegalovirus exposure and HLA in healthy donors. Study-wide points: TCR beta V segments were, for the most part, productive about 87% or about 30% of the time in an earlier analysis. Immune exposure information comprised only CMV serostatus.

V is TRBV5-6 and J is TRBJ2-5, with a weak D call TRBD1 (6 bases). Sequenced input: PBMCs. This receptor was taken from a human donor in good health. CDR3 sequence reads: CASSLDREETQYF. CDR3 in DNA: TGTGCCAGCAGCTTGGACAGGGAAGAGACCCAGTACTTC.